This T cell receptor (beta chain) was recovered during a study of blood T cells in healthy people across ages. Points from the study as a whole: Age brought a roughly linear fall in TCR beta diversity measured per million T cells.

There are a few counts of this clonotype. Its antigen is not known. One junction end disagrees with the germline gene, perhaps due to a read error. Primed by a sample-barcoded 5' primer and a J-beta primer mix, a second PCR proceeded for about 6 to 11 cycles. One entry per CDR3 protein, called by TCRdb with MiXCR from the 5' RACE reads. The sample contains about 900,000 distinct CDR3 sequences, 40% to 60% of which appear only once. The CDR3 length is 15 residues. Germline CDR1 and CDR2: LGHDT and YNNKEL (reference sequence). No fewer than 6.5 million PBMCs went into each sample. V gene TRBV3-1 combines with J gene TRBJ1-2; D perhaps matches TRBD1 (6 bases). The material sequenced was blood. The receptor's source is a man aged 30-40 years in good health. CDR3 protein: CASSQVGGPIYGYTF. In nucleotides, the CDR3 is TGTGCCAGCAGCCAAGTTGGGGGCCCCATCTATGGTTACACCTTC. The variable domain in full, with the rest retrieved from reference TRBV3-1 and TRBJ1-2, is DTAVSQTPKYLVTQMGNDKSIKCEQNLGHDTMYWYKQDSKKFLKIMFSYNNKELIINETVPNRFSPKSPDKAHLNLHINSLELGDSAVYFCASSQVGGPIYGYTFGSGTRLTVV.